This is a list of T cell receptor beta chains from one sample in a study of PD-L1 blockade in urothelial cancer. The repertoire was sequenced with immunoSEQ multiplex PCR; TCRdb's copy has only in-frame clones and lacks some. The table has roughly 110,000 clones, approximately 90% seen once; the top ten hold about 4%. This sample comprised PBMCs, obtained around atezolizumab (anti-PD-L1) treatment. The receptors shown here come from a man in his sixties with urothelial cancer. CDR3s leave out the opening cysteine and the closing phenylalanine or tryptophan. Clone sizes are given selectively: once, few, many, or a class where the clone is expanded.

TRBV2,-,TRBJ2-3,13,ASKLAGGPPDTQY
TRBV12-5,-,TRBJ2-7,15,ASGFDPGQGLTYEQY
TRBV7-2,once,TRBJ2-1,14,ASSLAPSGGAIEQF
TRBV19,-,TRBJ1-5,13,ASSMFDRNNQPQH
TRBV5-4,-,TRBJ2-3,18,ASSPELQGALAGSGDTQY
TRBV10-1,-,TRBJ1-1,11,ASASAVNTEAF
TRBV4-3,-,TRBJ1-2,12,ASSQAGAISGYT
TRBV14,-,TRBJ1-2,13,ASSPIGQPSYGYT
TRBV5-1,few,TRBJ2-3,12,ASSLGESADTQY
TRBV6-6,-,TRBJ2-3,13,ASSSSVGAADTQY
TRBV19,-,TRBJ2-7,14,ASSPLAGGLGYEQY
TRBV19,-,TRBJ1-5,14,ASSIIGTGDHQPQH
TRBV11-2,-,TRBJ2-3,13,ASSLILVIADTQY
TRBV15,-,TRBJ2-1,13,ATTVSGRVYNEQF
TRBV5-4,-,TRBJ2-5,13,ASSSSGTPQETQY
TRBV7-2,-,TRBJ2-3,13,ASSLAAGGTDTQY
TRBV4-1,-,TRBJ2-2,14,ASSPLGEGSTGELF
TRBV6-5,-,TRBJ2-5,10,ASSVEGETQY
TRBV29-1,-,TRBJ2-3,10,SVEGGADTQY
TRBV5-4,-,TRBJ2-1,14,ASSPSTSGGAREQF
TRBV14,-,TRBJ2-1,12,ASSQGLVAGEQF
TRBV11-3,-,TRBJ2-7,11,ASFGGGRDEQY
TRBV5-1,-,TRBJ2-1,15,ASSWGLAGTTYNEQF
TRBV20-1,-,TRBJ2-7,9,SARVGGEQY
TRBV27,-,TRBJ2-7,15,ASSLRRGIEATYEQY
TRBV9,-,TRBJ2-7,8,ASSARDRN
TRBV6-1,-,TRBJ1-2,11,ASKGHNNYGYT
TRBV4-3,-,TRBJ2-2,12,ASRGGGNTGELF
TRBV25-1,-,TRBJ1-1,12,ASSEQGTNTEAF
TRBV5-4,-,TRBJ2-3,15,ASSLAGASGRRDTQY
TRBV5-8,-,TRBJ1-2,13,ASSLGPGQGKGYT
TRBV11-2,few,TRBJ2-1,12,ASSFNRLYNEQF
TRBV7-9,-,TRBJ2-7,13,ASSLGQGGPYEQY
TRBV11-2,once,TRBJ2-1,14,ASSPTSGGANHEQF
TRBV5-4,-,TRBJ1-1,13,ASSPAGQGNTEAF
TRBV7-9,-,TRBJ2-1,14,ASSGPGQGIYNEQF
TRBV12-1,-,TRBJ1-2,12,ASSFDGINYGYT
TRBV27,once,TRBJ2-7,13,ASKLAGGLTYEQY
TRBV19,-,TRBJ1-5,12,ASSIQGANQPQH